The 13 T cell receptor beta chains below all came from one sample that was sequenced in a study of T cell responses to AZD1222 COVID-19 vaccine. Sequencing used immunoSEQ multiplex PCR; TCRdb keeps in-frame clones, though not all of them. The sample lists some 190,000 clones; 80% to 95% were seen once. The sequencing used peripheral blood, collected 28 days after the second AZD1222 dose. Receptors were obtained from an adult who received the AZD1222 COVID-19 vaccine.

The genes are TRBV5-1 and TRBJ1-2; 7 bases are a match to TRBD1. Looked up from germline, CDR1 is SGHRS and CDR2 is YFSETQ. Trimming removed 4 bases from V and 4 bases from J; junction bases left unmatched: 4. This CDR3 is 13 amino acids long. The CDR3 nucleotides are TGCGCCAGCAGCGAGGGACAGTCCTATGGCTACACCTTC. This translates into CASSEGQSYGYTF.

This clone was observed once. Additional DNA sequences in this sample encode the identical CDR3. This chain connects TRBV12-3 or TRBV12-4 to TRBJ1-3, with unresolved D. Trimming took 3 bases from V and 0 from J, leaving 3 bases between them. CDR3 size: 13 residues. CDR3 amino acids: CASSFGSGNTIYF. CDR3 DNA sequence: TGTGCCAGCAGTTTTGGCTCTGGAAACACCATATATTTT.

This clone was counted a single time. This chain connects TRBV10-2 to TRBJ2-3, with TRBD2 matching over 11 bases. The CDR3 is 19 residues long. The germline V gene encodes CDR1 WSHSY and CDR2 SAAADI. The J segment lost 0 bases and the V segment lost 0 bases, leaving 8 bases of the junction unmatched. CDR3: CASSESMTSGAPSTDTQYF. DNA of the CDR3: TGCGCCAGCAGTGAGTCCATGACTAGCGGGGCACCTAGCACAGATACGCAGTATTTT.

This chain connects TRBV9 to TRBJ2-7; TRBD1 might be the D (5 bases). This CDR3 contains 13 residues. Germline-derived CDR1 and CDR2 are SGDLS and YYNGEE. Trimming shortened V by 0 bases and J by 8 bases, and 12 bases separated the two germline ends. CDR3 protein: CASSVDSREKQYF. CDR3 DNA sequence: TGTGCCAGCAGCGTAGACTCCAGGGAAAAGCAGTACTTC.

The genes are TRBV29-1 and TRBJ1-1, with D unresolved. V lost 3 bases, J lost 4 bases, and 12 bases lay in between. Germline CDR1 SQVTM, CDR2 ANQGSEA. The CDR3 contains 13 residues. CDR3 region: CSVEEGKGTEAFF. The CDR3 bases are TGCAGCGTTGAGGAGGGAAAAGGCACTGAAGCTTTCTTT.

This clone was recorded once. The chain employs TRBV7-3 and TRBJ2-7; D not certain. Germline V gene data show CDR1 as SGHTA and CDR2 as FQGTGA. V dropped 4 bases and J dropped 1 base, with 11 bases sitting between them. The CDR3 loop spans 14 amino acids. In nucleotides, the CDR3 is TGTGCCAGCAGCTCCAACAGTGCATCCTACGAGCAGTACTTC. Translating it yields CASSSNSASYEQYF. The full variable domain, with the rest looked up from reference TRBV7-3 and TRBJ2-7, is GAGVSQTPSNKVTEKGKYVELRCDPISGHTALYWYRQSLGQGPEFLIYFQGTGAADDSGLPNDRFFAVRPEGSVSTLKIQRTERGDSAVYLCASSSNSASYEQYFGPGTRLTVT.

The chain is built from TRBV5-6 and TRBJ1-4; 7 positions match TRBD1. The ends lost 4 bases at V and 7 bases at J; junction bases unmatched: 7. The CDR3 consists of 14 residues. Germline V gene lookup returns CDR1 SGHDT and CDR2 YYEEEE. The CDR3 DNA sequence: TGTGCCAGCAGCACCCGACAGGGCCCTGAAAAACTGTTTTTT. As protein: CASSTRQGPEKLFF.

The J gene is TRBJ2-5, the V gene TRBV18; a weak D match, TRBD1 (5 bases). Germline CDR1 is KGHSH and CDR2 is LQKENI. V lost 3 bases, J lost 2 bases, and 10 bases lay in between. The CDR3 is 14 residues long. The CDR3 sequence: CASSPRRVQETQYF. CDR3 nucleotide sequence: TGTGCCAGCTCACCCCGCAGGGTGCAAGAGACCCAGTACTTC.

The chain recombines TRBV7-9 with TRBJ1-2; D possibly corresponds to TRBD1 (6 bases). V lost 2 bases to trimming and J lost 3 bases, with 19 bases between them. Germline CDR1 is SEHNR and CDR2 is FQNEAQ (reference sequence). CDR3 size: 17 residues. DNA of the CDR3: TGTGCCAGCAGCTTATTCTCTGGGGGCGGGGAATACTATGGCTACACCTTC. This encodes CASSLFSGGGEYYGYTF.

The chain couples TRBV11-1 to TRBJ1-1, with TRBD1 matching 10 bases. CDR3 length: 16 amino acids. CDR1 and CDR2 (germline): SGHAT, FQDESV (reference sequence). J gave up 7 bases and V 0 bases, and 8 bases lay outside the gene matches. Here the CDR3 reads CASSLALRQGAGEAFF. CDR3 sequence (DNA): TGTGCCAGCAGCTTAGCGCTTCGACAGGGGGCAGGTGAAGCTTTCTTT. The variable domain in full, with the rest retrieved from reference TRBV11-1 and TRBJ1-1, is EAEVAQSPRYKITEKSQAVAFWCDPISGHATLYWYRQILGQGPELLVQFQDESVVDDSQLPKDRFSAERLKGVDSTLKIQPAELGDSAMYLCASSLALRQGAGEAFFGQGTRLTVV.

The chain recombines TRBV6-5 with TRBJ2-7; the match to TRBD2 covers 7 bases. This CDR3 has 16 amino acids. J lost 7 bases, V lost 4 bases, and 16 bases had no gene match. CDR1 is MNHEY and CDR2 is SVGAGI in the germline V gene. The CDR3 protein is CASSSPGIAGEGEQYF. CDR3 DNA sequence: TGTGCCAGCAGTTCCCCGGGGATCGCGGGAGAGGGAGAGCAGTACTTC.

This clone was counted only a few times. The chain combines TRBV10-3 with TRBJ2-1, with D perhaps given as TRBD1 or TRBD2 (5 bases each). Germline V lookup: CDR1 ENHRY, CDR2 SYGVKD. The CDR3 contains 13 residues. The V end lost 7 bases, the J end lost 8 bases, and 15 bases lay between the germline ends. The CDR3 nucleotides are TGTGCCATCAATGCCGGGACCGGCGATGAGCAGTTCTTC. Translation gives CAINAGTGDEQFF.

The J gene is TRBJ1-1, the V gene TRBV7-8; no definite D call. CDR1 and CDR2 from the germline V gene are SGHVS and FQNEAQ. CDR3 length: 15 amino acids. V lost 7 bases, J lost 5 bases, and 20 bases lay in between. CDR3 bases: TGTGCCAGCACCCTGAACGCGGGAGGCCGGACTGAAGCTTTCTTT. This sequence encodes CASTLNAGGRTEAFF.